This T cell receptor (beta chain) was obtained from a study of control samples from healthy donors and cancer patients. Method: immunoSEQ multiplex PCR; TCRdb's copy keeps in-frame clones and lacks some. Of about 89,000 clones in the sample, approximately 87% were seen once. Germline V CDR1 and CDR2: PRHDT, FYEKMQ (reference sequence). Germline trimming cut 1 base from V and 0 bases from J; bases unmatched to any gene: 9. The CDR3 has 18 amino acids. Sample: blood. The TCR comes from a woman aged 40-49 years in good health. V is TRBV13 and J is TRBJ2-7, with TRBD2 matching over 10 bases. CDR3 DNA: TGTGCCAGCAGCTTAGTGATAGCGGGGGGCCCCAGCTCCTACGAGCAGTACTTC. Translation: CASSLVIAGGPSSYEQYF.